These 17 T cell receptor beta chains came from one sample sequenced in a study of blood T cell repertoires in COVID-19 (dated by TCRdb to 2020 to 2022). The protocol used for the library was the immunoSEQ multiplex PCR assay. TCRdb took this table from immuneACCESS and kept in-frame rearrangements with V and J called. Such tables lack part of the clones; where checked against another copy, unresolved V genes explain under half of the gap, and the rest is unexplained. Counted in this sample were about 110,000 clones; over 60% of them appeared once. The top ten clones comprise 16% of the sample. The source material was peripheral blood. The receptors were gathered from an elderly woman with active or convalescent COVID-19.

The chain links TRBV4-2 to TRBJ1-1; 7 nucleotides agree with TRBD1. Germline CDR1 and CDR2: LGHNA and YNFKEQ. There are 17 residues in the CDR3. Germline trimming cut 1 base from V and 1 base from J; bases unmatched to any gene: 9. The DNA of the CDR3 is TGTGCCAGCAGCCAAGTCGAGGGAAACAGGGGGAACACTGAAGCTTTCTTT. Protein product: CASSQVEGNRGNTEAFF.

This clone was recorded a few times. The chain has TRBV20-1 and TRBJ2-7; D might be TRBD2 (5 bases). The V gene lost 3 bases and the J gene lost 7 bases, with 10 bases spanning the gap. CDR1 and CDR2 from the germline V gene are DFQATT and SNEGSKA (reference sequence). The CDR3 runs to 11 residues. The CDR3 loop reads CSASKREEQYF. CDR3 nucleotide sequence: TGCAGTGCTAGTAAACGGGAAGAGCAGTACTTC.

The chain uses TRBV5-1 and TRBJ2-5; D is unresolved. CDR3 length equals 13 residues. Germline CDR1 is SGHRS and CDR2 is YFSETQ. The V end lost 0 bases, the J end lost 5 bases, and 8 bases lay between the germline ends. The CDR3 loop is CASSLGQAETQYF. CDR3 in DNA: TGCGCCAGCAGCTTGGGCCAGGCGGAGACCCAGTACTTC.

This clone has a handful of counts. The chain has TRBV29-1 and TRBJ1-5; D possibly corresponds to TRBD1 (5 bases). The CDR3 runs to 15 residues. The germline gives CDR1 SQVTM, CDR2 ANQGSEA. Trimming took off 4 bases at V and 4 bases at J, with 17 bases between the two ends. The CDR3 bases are TGCAGCGTTGGAAACGGGGGGAGTAGGAATCAGCCCCAGCATTTT. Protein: CSVGNGGSRNQPQHF.

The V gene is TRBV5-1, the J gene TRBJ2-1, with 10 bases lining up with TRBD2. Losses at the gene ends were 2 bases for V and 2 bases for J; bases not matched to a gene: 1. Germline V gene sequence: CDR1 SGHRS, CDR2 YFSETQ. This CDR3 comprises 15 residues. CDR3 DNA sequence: TGCGCCAGCAGCTTAGCGGGAGGGACCTACAATGAGCAGTTCTTC. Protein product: CASSLAGGTYNEQFF. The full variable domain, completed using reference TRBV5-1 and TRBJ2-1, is KAGVTQTPRYLIKTRGQQVTLSCSPISGHRSVSWYQQTPGQGLQFLFEYFSETQRNKGNFPGRFSGRQFSNSRSEMNVSTLELGDSALYLCASSLAGGTYNEQFFGPGTRLTVL.

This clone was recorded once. This CDR3 is CASSSGTGGTGELFF. The CDR3 DNA is TGTGCCAGCAGTTCCGGGACAGGGGGCACCGGGGAGCTGTTTTTT. This sequence joins TRBV6-2 or TRBV6-3 and TRBJ2-2, with TRBD1 matching over 11 bases. J lost 4 bases, V lost 4 bases, and 2 bases had no gene match. The germline V gene encodes CDR1 MNHEY and CDR2 SVGEGT. CDR3 length: 15 amino acids.

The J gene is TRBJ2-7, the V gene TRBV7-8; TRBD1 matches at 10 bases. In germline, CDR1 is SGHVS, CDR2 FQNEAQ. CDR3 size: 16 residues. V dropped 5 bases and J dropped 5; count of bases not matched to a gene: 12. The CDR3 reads CASSLTSGTGEDEQYF. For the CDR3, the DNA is TGTGCCAGCAGCCTCACTTCCGGGACAGGGGAGGACGAGCAGTACTTC.

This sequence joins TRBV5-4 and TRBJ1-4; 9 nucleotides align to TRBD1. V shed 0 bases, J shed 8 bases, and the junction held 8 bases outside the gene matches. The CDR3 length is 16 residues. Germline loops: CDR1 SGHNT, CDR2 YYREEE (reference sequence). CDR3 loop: CASSLDQQGAREKLFF. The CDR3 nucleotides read TGTGCCAGCAGCTTGGACCAACAGGGGGCTAGGGAAAAACTGTTTTTT.

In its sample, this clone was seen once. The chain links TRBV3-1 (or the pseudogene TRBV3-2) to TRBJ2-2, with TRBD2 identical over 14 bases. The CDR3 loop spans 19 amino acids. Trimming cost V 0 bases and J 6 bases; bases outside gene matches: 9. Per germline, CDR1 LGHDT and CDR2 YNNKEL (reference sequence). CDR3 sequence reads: CASSQDLGLAGGSSGELFF. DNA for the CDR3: TGTGCCAGCAGCCAAGATCTAGGACTAGCGGGAGGTAGCTCCGGGGAGCTGTTTTTT.

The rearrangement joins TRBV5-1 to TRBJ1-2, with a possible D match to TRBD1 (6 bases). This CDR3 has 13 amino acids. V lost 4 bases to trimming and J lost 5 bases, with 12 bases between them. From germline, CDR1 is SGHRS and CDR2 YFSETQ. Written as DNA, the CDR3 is TGCGCCAGCAGCCAGTCACAGGGTTATGGCTACACCTTC. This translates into CASSQSQGYGYTF.

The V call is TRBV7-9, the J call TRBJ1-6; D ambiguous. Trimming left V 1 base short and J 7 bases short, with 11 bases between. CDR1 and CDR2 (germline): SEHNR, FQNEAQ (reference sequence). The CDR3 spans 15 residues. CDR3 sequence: CASSLEGGRNSPLHF. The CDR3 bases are TGTGCCAGCAGCTTAGAGGGAGGGCGGAATTCACCCCTCCACTTT.

CDR3: CSASWDTETQYF. DNA for the CDR3: TGCAGTGCTAGTTGGGACACCGAGACCCAGTACTTC. This chain links TRBV20-1 with TRBJ2-5; D perhaps matches TRBD1 (6 bases). The CDR3 is 12 residues long. The germline gives CDR1 DFQATT, CDR2 SNEGSKA (reference sequence). The V gene lost 3 bases and the J gene lost 5 bases, with 10 bases spanning the gap.

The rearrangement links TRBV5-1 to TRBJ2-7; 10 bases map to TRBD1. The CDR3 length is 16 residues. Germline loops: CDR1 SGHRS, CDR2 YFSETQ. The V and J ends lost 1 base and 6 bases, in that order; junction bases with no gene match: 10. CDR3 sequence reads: CASSLLGQGLSGEQYF. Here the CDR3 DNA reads TGCGCCAGCAGCTTGCTGGGACAGGGGCTCTCCGGCGAGCAGTACTTC.

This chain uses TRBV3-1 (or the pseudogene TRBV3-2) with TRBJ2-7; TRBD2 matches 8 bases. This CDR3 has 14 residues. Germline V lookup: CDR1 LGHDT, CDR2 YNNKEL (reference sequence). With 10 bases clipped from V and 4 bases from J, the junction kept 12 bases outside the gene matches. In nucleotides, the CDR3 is TGTGCCATAGTTAGCGGGATAAGGGTTTACGAGCAGTACTTC. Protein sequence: CAIVSGIRVYEQYF.

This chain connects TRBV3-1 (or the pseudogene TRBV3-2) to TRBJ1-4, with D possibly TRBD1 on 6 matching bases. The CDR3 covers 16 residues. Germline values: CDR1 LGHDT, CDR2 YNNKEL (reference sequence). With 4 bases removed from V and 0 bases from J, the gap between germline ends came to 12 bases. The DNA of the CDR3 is TGTGCCAGCAGCCTCTTGGGGGCAGCAACTAATGAAAAACTGTTTTTT. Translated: CASSLLGAATNEKLFF.

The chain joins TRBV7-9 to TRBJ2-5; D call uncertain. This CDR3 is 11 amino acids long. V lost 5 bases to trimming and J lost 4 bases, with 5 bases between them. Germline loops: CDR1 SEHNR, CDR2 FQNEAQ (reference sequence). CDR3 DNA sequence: TGTGCCAGCAGCAATCGAGAGACCCAGTACTTC. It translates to CASSNRETQYF. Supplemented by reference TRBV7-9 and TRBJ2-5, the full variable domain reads DTGVSQNPRHKITKRGQNVTFRCDPISEHNRLYWYRQTLGQGPEFLTYFQNEAQLEKSRLLSDRFSAERPKGSFSTLEIQRTEQGDSAMYLCASSNRETQYFGPGTRLLVL.

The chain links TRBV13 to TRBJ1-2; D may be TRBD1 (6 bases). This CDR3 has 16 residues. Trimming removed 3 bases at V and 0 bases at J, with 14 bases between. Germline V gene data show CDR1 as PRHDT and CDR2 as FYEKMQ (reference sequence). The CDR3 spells CASSFGTRGSNYGYTF. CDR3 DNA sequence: TGTGCCAGCAGCTTCGGCACCAGGGGCTCTAACTATGGCTACACCTTC.